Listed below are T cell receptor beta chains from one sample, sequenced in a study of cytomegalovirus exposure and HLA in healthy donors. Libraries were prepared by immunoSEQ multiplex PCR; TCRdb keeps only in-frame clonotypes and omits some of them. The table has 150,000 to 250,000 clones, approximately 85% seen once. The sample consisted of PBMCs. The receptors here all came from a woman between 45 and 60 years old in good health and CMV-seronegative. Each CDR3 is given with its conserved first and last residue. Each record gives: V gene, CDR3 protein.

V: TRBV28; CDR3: CASSFGTVSVNTEAFF
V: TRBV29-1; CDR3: CSVLAGVRYNEQFF
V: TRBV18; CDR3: CASSRGRDSNQPQHF
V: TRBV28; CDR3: CASSFMAGGETQYF
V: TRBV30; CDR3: CAWRPPWATSGRGVQETQYF
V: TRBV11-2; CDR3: CASSSPGTRGNEQFF
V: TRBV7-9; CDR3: CASSLAGLAEAFF
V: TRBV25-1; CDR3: CASGTATGDGANVLTF
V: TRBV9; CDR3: CASSAQGTVTEAFF
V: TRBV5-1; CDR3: CASSLGGRPETQYF
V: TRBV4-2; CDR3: CASSQEGTGGSSTDTQYF
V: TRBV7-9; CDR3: CASSRTDSSTDTQYF
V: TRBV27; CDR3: CASSPGLTNTEAFF
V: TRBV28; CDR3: CASSSAGTGWGNQPQHF
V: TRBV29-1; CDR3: CSVEVELSTDTQYF
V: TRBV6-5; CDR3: CASSLAGAGSDTQYF
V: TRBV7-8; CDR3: CASSLSAPLAGSTVYNEQFF
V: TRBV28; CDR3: CASSITHRVTEAFF
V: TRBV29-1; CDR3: CSVSTWSSYEQYF
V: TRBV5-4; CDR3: CASSLWGGHGYTF
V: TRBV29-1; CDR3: CSVGTSGSGNEQFF
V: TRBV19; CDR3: CASSILAGSNEQFF
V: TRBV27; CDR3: CASTLRREGNQSQHF
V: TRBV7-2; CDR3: CASSFQGLNTEAFF
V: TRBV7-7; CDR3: CASSLGEGGYEQYF
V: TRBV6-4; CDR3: CASSGTYGADTQYF
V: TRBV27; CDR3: CASSTAGQGNEKLFF
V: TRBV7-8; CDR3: CASSLVGSNQPQHF
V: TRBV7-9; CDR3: CASSFQGAGNTEAFF
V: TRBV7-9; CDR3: CTSSRGRSSNQPQHF
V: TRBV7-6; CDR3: CASSPALAVDNEQFF
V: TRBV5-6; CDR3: CASSFADTQYF
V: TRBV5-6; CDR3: CASSLYRGSPTYEQYF
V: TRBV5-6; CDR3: CASFLRARSHNEQFF
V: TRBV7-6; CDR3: CASKMTGVIKTEAFF
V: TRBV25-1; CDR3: CASSESGTGVLGEKLFF
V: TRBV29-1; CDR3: CSVEDGWSEEKLFF
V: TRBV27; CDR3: CASSELAGVTYNEQFF
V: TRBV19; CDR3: CASSTTSGTSYEQYF
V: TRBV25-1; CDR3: CASSDRPGQKAFF
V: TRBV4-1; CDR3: CASSQAGTSGRRVGNEQFF
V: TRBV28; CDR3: CASRIQGALGKRNTF
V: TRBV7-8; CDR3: CASSLGLAGGEQYF
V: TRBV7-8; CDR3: CASSPTVLLNTEAFF
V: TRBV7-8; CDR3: CASSLDRAGELFF
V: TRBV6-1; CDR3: CASTLRDSPNEKLFF
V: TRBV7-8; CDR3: CASSMGLSNQPQHF
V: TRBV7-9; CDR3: CASSLAETSTDTQYF
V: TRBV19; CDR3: CATSIRVDEQYF
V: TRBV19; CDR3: CASSPVGGRSSYEQYF
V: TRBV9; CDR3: CASSARGRRREEAGELFF
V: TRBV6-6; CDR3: CASSGLAGADTQYF
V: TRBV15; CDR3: CATSRGVSGANVLTF
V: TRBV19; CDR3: CASTLGSGTGELFF
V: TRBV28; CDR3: CASSLGGYYGYTF
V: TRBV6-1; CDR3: CASSEVGGAGGNEQFF